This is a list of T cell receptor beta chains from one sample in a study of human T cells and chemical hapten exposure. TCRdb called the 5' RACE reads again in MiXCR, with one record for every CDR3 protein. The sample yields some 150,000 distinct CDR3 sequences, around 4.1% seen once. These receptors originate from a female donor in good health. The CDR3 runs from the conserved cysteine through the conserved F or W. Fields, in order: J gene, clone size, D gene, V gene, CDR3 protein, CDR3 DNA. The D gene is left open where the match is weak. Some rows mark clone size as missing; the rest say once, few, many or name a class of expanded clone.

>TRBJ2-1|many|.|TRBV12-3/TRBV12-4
CASMGGGNNEQFF
TGTGCCAGCATGGGGGGGGGCAACAATGAGCAGTTCTTC
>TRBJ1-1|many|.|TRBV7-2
CASRSAPNTEAFF
TGTGCCAGCAGATCCGCCCCTAACACTGAAGCTTTCTTT
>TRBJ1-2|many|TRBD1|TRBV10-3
CAISAYRGGYTF
TGTGCCATCAGTGCTTACAGGGGTGGCTACACCTTC
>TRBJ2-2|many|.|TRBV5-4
CASSSAGQRNTGELFF
TGTGCCAGCAGCTCGGCAGGGCAGAGGAACACCGGGGAGCTGTTTTTT
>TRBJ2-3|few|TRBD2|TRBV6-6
CASSPNVLAGATDTQYF
TGTGCCAGCAGTCCTAACGTACTAGCGGGGGCGACAGATACGCAGTATTTT
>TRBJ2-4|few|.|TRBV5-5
CASSPAPTIAKNIQYF
TGTGCCAGCAGCCCAGCGCCTACAATAGCCAAAAACATTCAGTACTTC
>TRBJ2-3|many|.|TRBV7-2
CASSYLSDTQYF
TGTGCCAGCAGCTACCTTTCGGATACGCAGTATTTT
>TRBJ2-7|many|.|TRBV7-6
CASSLFGVDEQYF
TGTGCCAGCAGCTTATTCGGGGTAGACGAGCAGTACTTC
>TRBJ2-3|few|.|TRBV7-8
CASSLRDPHVVGSTDTQYF
TGTGCCAGCAGCTTACGGGACCCGCACGTAGTTGGGAGCACAGATACGCAGTATTTT
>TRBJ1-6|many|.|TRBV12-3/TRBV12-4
CATRTGTHSPLHF
TGTGCCACCAGAACAGGGACGCATTCACCCCTCCACTTT
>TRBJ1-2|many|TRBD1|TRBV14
CASSLGGQGYYGYTF
TGTGCCAGCAGCCTCGGGGGACAGGGGTACTATGGCTACACCTTC
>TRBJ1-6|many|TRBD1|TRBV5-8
CASSFLGTGNSPLHF
TGTGCCAGCAGCTTCCTAGGGACAGGAAATTCACCCCTCCACTTT
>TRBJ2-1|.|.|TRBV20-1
CSANLRGGFLRSSYNEQFF
TGCAGTGCTAATCTGAGGGGGGGGTTTCTCCGAAGCTCCTACAATGAGCAGTTCTTC
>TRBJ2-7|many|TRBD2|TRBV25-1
CASSDRLASYEQYF
TGTGCCAGCAGTGATAGACTAGCTAGCTACGAGCAGTACTTC
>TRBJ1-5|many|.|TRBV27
CASSFGGGGQPQHF
TGTGCCAGCAGTTTTGGAGGGGGAGGTCAGCCCCAGCATTTT
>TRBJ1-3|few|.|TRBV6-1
CASSAWDLSGNTIYF
TGTGCCAGCAGCGCCTGGGACCTCTCTGGAAACACCATATATTTT
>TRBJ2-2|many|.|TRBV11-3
CASSLPSPQANTGELFF
TGTGCCAGCAGCTTACCTTCGCCGCAGGCCAACACCGGGGAGCTGTTTTTT
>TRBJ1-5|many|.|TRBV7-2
CASSLEGRQPQHF
TGTGCCAGCAGCTTAGAGGGTCGGCAGCCCCAGCATTTT
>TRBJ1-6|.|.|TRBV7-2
CASSFPGNRFYNSPLHF
TGTGCCAGCAGCTTCCCAGGGAATAGGTTCTATAATTCACCCCTCCACTTT
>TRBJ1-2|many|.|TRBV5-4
CASTPQGGINYGYTF
TGTGCCAGCACCCCACAGGGTGGCATAAACTATGGCTACACCTTC
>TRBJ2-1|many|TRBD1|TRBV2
CASGGNRGFSYNEQFF
TGTGCCAGCGGTGGGAACAGGGGCTTCTCCTACAATGAGCAGTTCTTC
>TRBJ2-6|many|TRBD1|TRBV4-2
CASSHGTGGAGANVLTF
TGTGCCAGCAGCCACGGGACAGGGGGCGCTGGGGCCAACGTCCTGACTTTC
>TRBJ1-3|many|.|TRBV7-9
CASSLNLPFSGNTIYF
TGTGCCAGCAGCTTAAATCTCCCCTTCTCTGGAAACACCATATATTTT
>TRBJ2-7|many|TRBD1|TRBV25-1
CASSETGYKYEQYF
TGTGCCAGCAGTGAGACAGGGTATAAGTACGAGCAGTACTTC
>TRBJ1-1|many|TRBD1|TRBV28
CASSFRSGGTEAFF
TGTGCCAGCAGTTTTAGATCAGGGGGCACTGAAGCTTTCTTT
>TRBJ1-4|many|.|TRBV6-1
CASSGRGVPNEKLFF
TGTGCCAGCAGTGGGCGTGGGGTGCCGAATGAAAAACTGTTTTTT
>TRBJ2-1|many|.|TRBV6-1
CASSGGTHNEQFF
TGTGCCAGCAGTGGGGGGACACACAATGAGCAGTTCTTC
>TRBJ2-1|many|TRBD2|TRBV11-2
CASSSLTSGGINEQFF
TGTGCCAGCAGCTCCCTGACTAGCGGGGGTATCAATGAGCAGTTCTTC
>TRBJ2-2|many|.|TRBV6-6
CASRVGADTGELFF
TGTGCCAGCAGGGTGGGGGCGGACACCGGGGAGCTGTTTTTT
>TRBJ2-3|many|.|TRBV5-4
CASSLDSVRTDTQYF
TGTGCCAGCAGCTTGGATAGCGTTAGGACAGATACGCAGTATTTT
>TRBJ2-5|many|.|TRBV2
CASLLRLQETQYF
TGTGCCAGCCTCCTTCGACTCCAAGAGACCCAGTACTTC
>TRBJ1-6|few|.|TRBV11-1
CASSFGPSTRNSPLHF
TGTGCCAGCAGCTTCGGGCCCTCGACCAGGAATTCACCCCTCCACTTT
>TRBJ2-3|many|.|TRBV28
CASSSSGGGAGTQYF
TGTGCCAGCAGTTCTAGCGGAGGGGGGGCGGGCACGCAGTATTTT
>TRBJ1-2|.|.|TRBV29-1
CSVERQSRSGGYTF
TGCAGCGTTGAACGACAGTCCCGCTCGGGGGGCTACACCTTC
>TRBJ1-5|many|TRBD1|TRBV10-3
CAISERQGSHQPQHF
TGTGCCATCAGTGAGCGACAGGGAAGTCATCAGCCCCAGCATTTT
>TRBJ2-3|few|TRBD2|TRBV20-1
CSARDVAGLAGSLDTQYF
TGCAGTGCTAGAGACGTCGCGGGACTAGCGGGGAGTTTAGATACGCAGTATTTT
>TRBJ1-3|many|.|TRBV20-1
CSAPDWGVLGNTIYF
TGCAGTGCCCCTGACTGGGGAGTGTTAGGAAACACCATATATTTT
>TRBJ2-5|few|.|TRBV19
CASTPGVGILETQYF
TGTGCCAGTACCCCGGGGGTGGGGATCCTCGAGACCCAGTACTTC
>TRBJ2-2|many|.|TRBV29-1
CSVENHVEAAGELFF
TGCAGCGTTGAAAATCATGTAGAGGCAGCCGGGGAGCTGTTTTTT
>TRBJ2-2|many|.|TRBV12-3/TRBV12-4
CASSFSRDKPNTGELFF
TGTGCCAGCAGTTTTAGTAGGGACAAACCTAACACCGGGGAGCTGTTTTTT
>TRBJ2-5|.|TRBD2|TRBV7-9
CASSQTSQLAKETQYF
TGTGCCAGCAGCCAAACGTCGCAACTAGCGAAAGAGACCCAGTACTTC
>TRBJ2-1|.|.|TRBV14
CASSQRSQGGAEQFF
TGTGCCAGCAGCCAACGGTCACAGGGTGGCGCTGAGCAGTTCTTC
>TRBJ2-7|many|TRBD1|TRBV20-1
CSATGGAGYEQYF
TGCAGTGCTACAGGGGGCGCTGGGTACGAGCAGTACTTC
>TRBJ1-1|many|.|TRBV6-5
CASSYSSRQVFRGTEAFF
TGTGCCAGCAGTTACTCTTCTAGGCAGGTATTTAGGGGCACTGAAGCTTTCTTT
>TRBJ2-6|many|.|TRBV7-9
CASTSGNVLTF
TGTGCCAGCACCTCTGGGAACGTCCTGACTTTC
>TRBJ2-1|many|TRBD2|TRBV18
CASSPDTGTSGGASKYEQFF
TGTGCCAGCTCACCGGACACCGGGACTAGCGGGGGGGCGTCCAAATATGAGCAGTTCTTC
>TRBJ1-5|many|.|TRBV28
CASRPAVGARNQPQHF
TGTGCCAGCAGACCCGCCGTGGGGGCGCGAAATCAGCCCCAGCATTTT
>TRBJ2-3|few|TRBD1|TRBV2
CASSVDRGNTDTQYF
TGTGCCAGCAGCGTAGACAGGGGAAACACAGATACGCAGTATTTT
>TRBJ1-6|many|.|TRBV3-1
CASSQDWGSWNFSPLHF
TGTGCCAGCAGCCAAGATTGGGGCAGTTGGAACTTTTCCCCCCTCCACTTT
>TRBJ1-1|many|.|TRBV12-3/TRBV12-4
CASSWGRPNTEAFF
TGTGCCAGCAGTTGGGGACGGCCGAACACTGAAGCTTTCTTT
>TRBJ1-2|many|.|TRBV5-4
CASSLVGTRFNYGYTF
TGTGCCAGCAGCTTGGTAGGGACGAGATTTAACTATGGCTACACCTTC
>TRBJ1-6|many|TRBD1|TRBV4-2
CASSRNPGQGNSPLHF
TGTGCCAGCAGCCGAAATCCGGGACAGGGGAATTCACCCCTCCACTTT
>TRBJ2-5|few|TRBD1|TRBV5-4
CASAMRTGAEGETQYF
TGTGCCAGCGCTATGAGAACAGGGGCGGAAGGGGAGACCCAGTACTTC
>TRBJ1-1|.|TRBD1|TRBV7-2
CASSLVGGGLLEAFF
TGTGCCAGCAGCTTAGTAGGAGGGGGCCTCCTTGAAGCTTTCTTT
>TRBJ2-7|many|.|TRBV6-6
CASSTRGRGYEQYF
TGTGCCAGCTCCACCAGGGGCAGGGGCTACGAGCAGTACTTC